This TCR beta chain originates from a study of T cell responses to AZD1222 COVID-19 vaccine. The V gene's germline CDR1 is SGHKS and CDR2 YYEKEE (reference sequence). There are 16 residues in the CDR3. V lost 4 bases to trimming and J lost 0 bases, with 13 bases between them. This clone was seen more than once but under ten times. Its antigen is not known. The assay was immunoSEQ multiplex PCR, and TCRdb's table has in-frame clones only and misses some. The profile shows around 120,000 clones, 85% to 90% of them singletons. Whole-study results and caveats: With dominance at 160-218 and 743-854, vaccine-associated CD4 TCRs spanned spike. Baseline testing showed seropositivity in only six AZD1222 recipients.

The starting material was peripheral blood, obtained on day 0 of AZD1222 vaccination. The rearrangement uses TRBV5-5 and TRBJ1-4; tentative D call: TRBD1 (6 bases). This TCR derives from an adult in good health. The DNA for the CDR3 is TGTGCCAGCAGCCCCGGGACAATTGCAACTAATGAAAAACTGTTTTTT. This encodes CASSPGTIATNEKLFF. The full variable domain, rest sourced from reference TRBV5-5 and TRBJ1-4, is DAGVTQSPTHLIKTRGQQVTLRCSPISGHKSVSWYQQVLGQGPQFIFQYYEKEERGRGNFPDRFSARQFPNYSSELNVNALLLGDSALYLCASSPGTIATNEKLFFGSGTQLSVL.